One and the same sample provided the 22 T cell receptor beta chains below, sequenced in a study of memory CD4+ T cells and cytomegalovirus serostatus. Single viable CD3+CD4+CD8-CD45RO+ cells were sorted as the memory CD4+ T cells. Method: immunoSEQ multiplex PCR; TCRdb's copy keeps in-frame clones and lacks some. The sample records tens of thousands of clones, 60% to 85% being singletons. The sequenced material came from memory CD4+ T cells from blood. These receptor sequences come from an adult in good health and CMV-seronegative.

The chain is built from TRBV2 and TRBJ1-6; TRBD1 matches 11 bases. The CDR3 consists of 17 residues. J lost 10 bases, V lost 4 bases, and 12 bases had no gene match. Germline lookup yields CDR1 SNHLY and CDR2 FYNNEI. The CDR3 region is CASSARAPGQGESPLHF. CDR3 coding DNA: TGTGCCAGCAGTGCCCGGGCCCCGGGACAGGGGGAATCACCCCTCCACTTT.

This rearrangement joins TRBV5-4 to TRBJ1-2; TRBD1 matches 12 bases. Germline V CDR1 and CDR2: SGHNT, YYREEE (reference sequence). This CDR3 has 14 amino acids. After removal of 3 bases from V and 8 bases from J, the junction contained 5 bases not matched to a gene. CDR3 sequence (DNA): TGTGCCAGCAGCTGGGGACAGGGGGCTGGCGGCTACACCTTC. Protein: CASSWGQGAGGYTF.

The chain's CDR3 is CASSSKGQGAGDGYTF. DNA for the CDR3: TGTGCCAGCAGCTCTAAAGGACAGGGGGCAGGAGATGGCTACACCTTC. The gene calls are TRBV5-4 and TRBJ1-2, with 11 bases lining up with TRBD1. J gave up 6 bases and V 3 bases, and 10 bases lay outside the gene matches. Germline CDR1 and CDR2: SGHNT and YYREEE (reference sequence). CDR3 size: 16 residues. The whole variable domain, filled in from reference TRBV5-4 and TRBJ1-2, reads ETGVTQSPTHLIKTRGQQVTLRCSSQSGHNTVSWYQQALGQGPQFIFQYYREEENGRGNFPPRFSGLQFPNYSSELNVNALELDDSALYLCASSSKGQGAGDGYTFGSGTRLTVV.

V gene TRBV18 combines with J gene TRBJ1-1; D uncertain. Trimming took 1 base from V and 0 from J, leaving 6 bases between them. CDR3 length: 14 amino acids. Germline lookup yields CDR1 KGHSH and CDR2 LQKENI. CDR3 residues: CASSPQHMNTEAFF. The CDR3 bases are TGTGCCAGCTCACCACAGCACATGAACACTGAAGCTTTCTTT.

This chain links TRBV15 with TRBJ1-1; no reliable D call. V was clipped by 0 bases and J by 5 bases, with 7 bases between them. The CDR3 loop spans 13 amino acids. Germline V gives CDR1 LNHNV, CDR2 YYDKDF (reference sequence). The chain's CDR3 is CATSRDLSTEAFF. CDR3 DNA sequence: TGTGCCACCAGCAGAGATCTTAGTACTGAAGCTTTCTTT.

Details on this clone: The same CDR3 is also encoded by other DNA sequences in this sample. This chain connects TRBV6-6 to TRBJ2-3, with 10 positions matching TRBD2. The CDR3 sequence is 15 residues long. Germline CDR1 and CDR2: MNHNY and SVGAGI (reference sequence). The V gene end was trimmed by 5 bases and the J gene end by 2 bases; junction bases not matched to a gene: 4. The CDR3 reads CASSLSGGHTDTQYF. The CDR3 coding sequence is TGTGCCAGCAGTCTTAGCGGGGGGCACACAGATACGCAGTATTTT.

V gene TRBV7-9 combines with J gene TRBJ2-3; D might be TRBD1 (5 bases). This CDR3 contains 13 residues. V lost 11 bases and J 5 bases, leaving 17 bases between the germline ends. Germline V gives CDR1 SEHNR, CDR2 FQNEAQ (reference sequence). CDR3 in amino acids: CAVNQGPGDTQYF. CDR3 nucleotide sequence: TGTGCCGTCAACCAGGGCCCCGGAGATACGCAGTATTTT.

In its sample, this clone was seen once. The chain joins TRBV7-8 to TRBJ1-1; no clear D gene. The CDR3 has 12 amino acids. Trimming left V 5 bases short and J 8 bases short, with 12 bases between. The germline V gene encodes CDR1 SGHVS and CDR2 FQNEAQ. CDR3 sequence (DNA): TGTGCCAGCAGCCCCCAAAGAAACGAAGCTTTCTTT. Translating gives CASSPQRNEAFF.

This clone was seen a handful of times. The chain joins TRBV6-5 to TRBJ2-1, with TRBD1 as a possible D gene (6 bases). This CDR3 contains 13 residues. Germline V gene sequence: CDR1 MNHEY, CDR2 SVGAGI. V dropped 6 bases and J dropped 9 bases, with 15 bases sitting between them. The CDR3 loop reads CASSSTGPGEQFF. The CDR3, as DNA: TGTGCCAGCAGCTCTACAGGGCCAGGTGAGCAGTTCTTC.

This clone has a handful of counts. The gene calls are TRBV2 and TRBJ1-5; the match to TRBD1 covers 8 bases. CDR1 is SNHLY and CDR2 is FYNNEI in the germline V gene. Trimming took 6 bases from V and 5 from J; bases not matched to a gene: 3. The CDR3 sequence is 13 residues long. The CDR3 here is CASRDREDQPQHF. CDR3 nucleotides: TGTGCCAGCAGGGACAGGGAGGATCAGCCCCAGCATTTT.

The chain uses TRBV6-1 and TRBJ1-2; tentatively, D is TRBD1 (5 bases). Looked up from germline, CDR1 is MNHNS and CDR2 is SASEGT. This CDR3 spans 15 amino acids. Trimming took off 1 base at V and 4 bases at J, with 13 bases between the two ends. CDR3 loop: CASSEVGGEGYGYTF. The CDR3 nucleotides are TGTGCCAGCAGTGAAGTCGGGGGAGAGGGCTATGGCTACACCTTC.

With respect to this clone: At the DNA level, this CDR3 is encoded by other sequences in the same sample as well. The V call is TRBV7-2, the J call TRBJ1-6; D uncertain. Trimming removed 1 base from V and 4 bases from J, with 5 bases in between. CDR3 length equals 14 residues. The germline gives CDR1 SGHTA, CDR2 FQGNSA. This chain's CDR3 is CASSLEQYNSPLHF. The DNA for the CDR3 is TGTGCCAGCAGCTTAGAACAGTATAATTCACCCCTCCACTTT.

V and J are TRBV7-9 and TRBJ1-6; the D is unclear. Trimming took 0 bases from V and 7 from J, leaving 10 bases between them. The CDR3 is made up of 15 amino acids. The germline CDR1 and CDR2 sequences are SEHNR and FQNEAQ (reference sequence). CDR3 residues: CASSLAQLANSPLHF. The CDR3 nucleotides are TGTGCCAGCAGCTTAGCTCAGCTAGCGAATTCACCCCTCCACTTT.

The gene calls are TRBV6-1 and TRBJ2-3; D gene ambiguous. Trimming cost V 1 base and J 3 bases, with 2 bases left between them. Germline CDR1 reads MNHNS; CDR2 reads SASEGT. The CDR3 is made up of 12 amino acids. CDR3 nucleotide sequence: TGTGCCAGCAGTGAAGGAACAGATACGCAGTATTTT. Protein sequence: CASSEGTDTQYF.

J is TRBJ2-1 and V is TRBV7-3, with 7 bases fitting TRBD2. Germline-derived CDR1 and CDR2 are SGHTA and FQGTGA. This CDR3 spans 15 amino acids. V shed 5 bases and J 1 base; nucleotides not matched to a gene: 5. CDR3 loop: CASSRMGGSYNEQFF. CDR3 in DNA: TGTGCCAGCAGCCGAATGGGGGGGTCCTACAATGAGCAGTTCTTC.

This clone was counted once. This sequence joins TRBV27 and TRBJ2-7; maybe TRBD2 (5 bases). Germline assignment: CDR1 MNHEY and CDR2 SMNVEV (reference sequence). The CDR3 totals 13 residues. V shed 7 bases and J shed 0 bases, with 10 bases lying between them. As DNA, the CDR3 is TGTGCCAGCAAAGACTACAGCTCCTACGAGCAGTACTTC. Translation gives CASKDYSSYEQYF.

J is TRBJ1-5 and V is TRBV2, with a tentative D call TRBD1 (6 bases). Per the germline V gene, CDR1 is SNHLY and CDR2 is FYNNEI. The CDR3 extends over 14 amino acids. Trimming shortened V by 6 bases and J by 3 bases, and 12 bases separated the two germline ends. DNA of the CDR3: TGTGCCAGCAGGGGGGCACGGGACAATCAGCCCCAGCATTTT. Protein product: CASRGARDNQPQHF.

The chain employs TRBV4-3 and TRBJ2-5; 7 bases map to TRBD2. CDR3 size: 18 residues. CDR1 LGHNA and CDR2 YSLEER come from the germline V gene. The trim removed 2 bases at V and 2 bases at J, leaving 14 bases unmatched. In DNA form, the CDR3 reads TGCGCCAGCAGCCAAAAAAAAATGTGTCGGGGGGTACAAGAGACCCAGTACTTC. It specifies CASSQKKMCRGVQETQYF.

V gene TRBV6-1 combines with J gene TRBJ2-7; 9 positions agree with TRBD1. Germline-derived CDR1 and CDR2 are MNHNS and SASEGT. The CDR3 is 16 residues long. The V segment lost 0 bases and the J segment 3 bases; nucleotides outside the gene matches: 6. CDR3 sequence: CASSEALRGQGYEQYF. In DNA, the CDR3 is TGTGCCAGCAGTGAAGCGCTAAGGGGACAGGGCTACGAGCAGTACTTC.

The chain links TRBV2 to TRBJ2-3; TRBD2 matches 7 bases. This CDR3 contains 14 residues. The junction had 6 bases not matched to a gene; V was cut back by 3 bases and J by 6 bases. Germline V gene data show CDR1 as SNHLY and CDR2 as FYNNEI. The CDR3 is CASSDSRGEDTQYF. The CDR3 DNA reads TGTGCCAGCAGTGACAGTCGGGGGGAGGATACGCAGTATTTT.

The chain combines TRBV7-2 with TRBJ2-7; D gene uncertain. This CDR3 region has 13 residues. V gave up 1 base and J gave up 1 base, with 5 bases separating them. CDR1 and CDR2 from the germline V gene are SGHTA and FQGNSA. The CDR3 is CASSLVRSYEQYF. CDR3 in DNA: TGTGCCAGCAGCTTAGTGCGGTCCTACGAGCAGTACTTC.

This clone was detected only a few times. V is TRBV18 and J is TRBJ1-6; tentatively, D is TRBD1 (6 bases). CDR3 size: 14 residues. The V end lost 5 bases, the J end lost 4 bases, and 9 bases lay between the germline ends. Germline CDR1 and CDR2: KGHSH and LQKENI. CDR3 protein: CASSTGTYNSPLHF. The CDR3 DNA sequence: TGTGCCAGCTCAACAGGGACTTATAATTCACCCCTCCACTTT.